One T cell receptor (beta chain) is described in this entry. The germline V gene encodes CDR1 GTSNPN and CDR2 SVGIG (reference sequence). The CDR3 is 14 residues long. V shed 0 bases and J shed 4 bases, with 10 bases lying between them. These data originate in a study of T cell changes during pregnancy in multiple sclerosis. Generated by immunoSEQ multiplex PCR, the TCRdb table keeps only in-frame clones and is missing some. Of around 63,000 clones in the sample, almost 95% were seen once. The sequence derives from a female donor in good health, enrolled as a control in a pregnancy study. The sequences come from CD8+ T cells from peripheral blood mononuclear cells, collected in the third trimester of pregnancy. The gene calls are TRBV30 and TRBJ1-5; tentative D call: TRBD1 (6 bases). CDR3 sequence (DNA): TGTGCCTGGAGTGTACTAGGGGGTAATCAGCCCCAGCATTTT. As protein: CAWSVLGGNQPQHF.